This T cell receptor (beta chain) is drawn from a study of identical twins. In its sample, this clonotype was seen once. TCRdb re-derived calls from the 5' RACE reads in MiXCR, one entry per CDR3 protein. The sample lists 400,000 to 550,000 distinct CDR3 sequences, roughly 26% seen once, with 2.9% in the top ten. The V end was cut by 3 bases, the J end by 6 bases, with 17 bases between. Germline V gene lookup returns CDR1 LNHDA and CDR2 SQIVND (reference sequence). The CDR3 length is 15 residues. This sample was shared with a second study, whose subject was T cells expressing NK-cell markers. From that study: Six donors had dominant NKG2C+ clonotypes that comprised about 1.0-7.5% of their CD8+ T cells. Whether expanded NKG2C+ T cell clones were HCMV specific stayed uncertain.

Material for sequencing was CD4+ T cells sorted from blood. This TCR came from a woman aged 18-29 years in good health. The J gene is TRBJ1-1, the V gene TRBV19; tentatively, D is TRBD1 (5 bases). CDR3 sequence (DNA): TGTGCCAGTAGTATGGTCACAGGAGTCTCTGCTGAAGCTTTCTTT. It translates to CASSMVTGVSAEAFF.